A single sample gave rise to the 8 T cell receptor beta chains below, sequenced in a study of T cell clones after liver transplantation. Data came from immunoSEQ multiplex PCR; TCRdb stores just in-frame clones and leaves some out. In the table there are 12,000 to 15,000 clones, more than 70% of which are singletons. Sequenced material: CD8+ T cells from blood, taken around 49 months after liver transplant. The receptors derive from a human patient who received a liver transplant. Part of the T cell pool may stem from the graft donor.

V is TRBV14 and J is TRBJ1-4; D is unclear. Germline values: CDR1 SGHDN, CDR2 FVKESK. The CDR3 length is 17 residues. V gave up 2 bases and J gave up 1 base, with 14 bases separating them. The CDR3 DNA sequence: TGTGCCAGCAGCCAAAGCCCTTTGTTTATAACTAATGAAAAACTGTTTTTT. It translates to CASSQSPLFITNEKLFF.

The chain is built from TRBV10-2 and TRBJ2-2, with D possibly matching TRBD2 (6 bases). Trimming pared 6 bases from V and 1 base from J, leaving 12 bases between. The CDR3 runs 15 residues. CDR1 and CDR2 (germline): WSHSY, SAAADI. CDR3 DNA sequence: TGCGCCAGCAGGCCCTTCGGGGGGAACACCGGGGAGCTGTTTTTT. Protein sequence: CASRPFGGNTGELFF.

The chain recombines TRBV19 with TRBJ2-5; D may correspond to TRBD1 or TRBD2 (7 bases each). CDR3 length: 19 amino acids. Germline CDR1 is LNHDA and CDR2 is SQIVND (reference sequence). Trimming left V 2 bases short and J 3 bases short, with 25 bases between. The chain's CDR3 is CASSIQGGTVGRRKETQYF. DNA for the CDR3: TGTGCCAGTAGTATACAGGGAGGGACAGTGGGCCGGCGGAAAGAGACCCAGTACTTC. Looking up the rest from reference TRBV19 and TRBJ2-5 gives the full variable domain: DGGITQSPKYLFRKEGQNVTLSCEQNLNHDAMYWYRQDPGQGLRLIYYSQIVNDFQKGDIAEGYSVSREKKESFPLTVTSAQKNPTAFYLCASSIQGGTVGRRKETQYFGPGTRLLVL.

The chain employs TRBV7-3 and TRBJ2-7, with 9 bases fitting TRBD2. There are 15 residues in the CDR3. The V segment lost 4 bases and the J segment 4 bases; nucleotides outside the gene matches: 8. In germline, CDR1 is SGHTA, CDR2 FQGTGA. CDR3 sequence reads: CASSSLWREGYEQYF. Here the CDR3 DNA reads TGTGCCAGCAGCTCCTTATGGCGGGAGGGTTACGAGCAGTACTTC.

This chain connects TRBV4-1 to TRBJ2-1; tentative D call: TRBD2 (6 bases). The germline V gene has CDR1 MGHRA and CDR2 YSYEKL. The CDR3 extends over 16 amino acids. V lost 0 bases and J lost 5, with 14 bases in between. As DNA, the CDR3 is TGCGCCAGCAGCCAAGATAGGGCGGGGTCAAACAATGAGCAGTTCTTC. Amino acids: CASSQDRAGSNNEQFF.

CDR3 residues: CASSPPGQGITEAFF. CDR3 nucleotides: TGTGCCAGCTCACCACCGGGACAGGGTATAACTGAAGCTTTCTTT. The chain has TRBV18 and TRBJ1-1; 9 bases are a match to TRBD1. With V trimmed by 0 bases and J by 5 bases, 4 bases remained unmatched. CDR3 size: 15 residues. In germline, CDR1 is KGHSH, CDR2 LQKENI.

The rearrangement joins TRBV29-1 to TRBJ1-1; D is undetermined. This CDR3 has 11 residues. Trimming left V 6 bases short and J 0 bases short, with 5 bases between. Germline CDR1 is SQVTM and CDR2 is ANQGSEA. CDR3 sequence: CSVIMNTEAFF. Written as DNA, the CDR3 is TGCAGCGTGATCATGAACACTGAAGCTTTCTTT. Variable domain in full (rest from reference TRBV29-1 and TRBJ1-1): SAVISQKPSRDICQRGTSLTIQCQVDSQVTMMFWYRQQPGQSLTLIATANQGSEATYESGFVIDKFPISRPNLTFSTLTVSNMSPEDSSIYLCSVIMNTEAFFGQGTRLTVV.

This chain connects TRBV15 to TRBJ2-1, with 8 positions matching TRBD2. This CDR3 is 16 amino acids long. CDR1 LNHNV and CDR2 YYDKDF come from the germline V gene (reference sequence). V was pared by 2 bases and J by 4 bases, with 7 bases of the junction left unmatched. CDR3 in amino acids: CATSRTSGGRYNEQFF. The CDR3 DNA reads TGTGCCACCAGCAGAACAAGCGGGGGACGTTACAATGAGCAGTTCTTC.